The 16 T cell receptor beta chains presented below share a single source sample, sequenced in a study of a mutant IDH1 vaccine in newly diagnosed glioma. Described time point: week 35, safety follow-up. The content of each vaccine dose was 300 ug of mutant IDH1 20-mer peptide, and topical imiquimod accompanied it. These TCRs are of unknown antigen specificity. Using immunoSEQ multiplex PCR, the repertoire was profiled, and TCRdb retains in-frame clones only, with some absent. This sample has around 41,000 clones, with more than 80% found just once. The material was PBMCs, obtained from a glioma patient whose treatment included an IDH1 peptide vaccine. The receptor source for this set is a man aged 35 to 55 with glioma.

CDR3 sequence (DNA): TGTGCCAGCAGCTTAGCGGGGGGTCTAAACAATGAGCAGTTCTTC. Residues: CASSLAGGLNNEQFF. The chain couples TRBV7-9 to TRBJ2-1, with D perhaps matching TRBD2 (6 bases). Trimming shortened V by 0 bases and J by 5 bases, and 11 bases separated the two germline ends. The CDR3 sequence is 15 residues long. Germline loops: CDR1 SEHNR, CDR2 FQNEAQ (reference sequence).

This chain links TRBV29-1 with TRBJ2-7; 9 nucleotides line up with TRBD2. Trimming cost V 5 bases and J 5 bases; bases outside gene matches: 7. Germline V gene data show CDR1 as SQVTM and CDR2 as ANQGSEA. This CDR3 spans 13 amino acids. The CDR3 is CSVSTSGSHEQYF. DNA of the CDR3: TGCAGCGTTTCTACTAGCGGGTCCCACGAGCAGTACTTC.

The CDR3 spells CSDRTGSVADTQYF. CDR3 nucleotides: TGCAGCGACCGGACAGGGAGTGTTGCAGATACGCAGTATTTT. The chain joins TRBV29-1 to TRBJ2-3; TRBD1 matches at 8 bases. Germline V gene lookup returns CDR1 SQVTM and CDR2 ANQGSEA. The CDR3 contains 14 residues. V lost 7 bases to trimming and J lost 4 bases; unmatched junction nucleotides: 10.

The chain combines TRBV6-5 with TRBJ1-2; TRBD1 agrees at 8 bases. J gave up 7 bases and V 6 bases, and 13 bases lay outside the gene matches. Germline loops: CDR1 MNHEY, CDR2 SVGAGI. CDR3 size: 15 residues. CDR3 in DNA: TGTGCCAGCAGCCCCAGTTCAGGGGGCCTCTTTGGCTACACCTTC. This codes for CASSPSSGGLFGYTF.

The rearrangement joins TRBV18 to TRBJ1-2, with D tentatively TRBD1 (5 bases). The CDR3 runs to 15 residues. The germline CDR1 and CDR2 sequences are KGHSH and LQKENI. Deletions cut 6 bases from V and 6 bases from J, with 20 bases between. The CDR3 sequence is CASSPSLGGRDGYTF. The DNA for the CDR3 is TGTGCCAGCTCCCCCTCGTTGGGGGGAAGAGATGGCTACACCTTC.

A word on this clone: This same CDR3 is encoded by further DNA sequences in the sample. The chain links TRBV28 to TRBJ1-3; D might be TRBD1 (5 bases). Trimming removed 4 bases at V and 2 bases at J, with 15 bases between. Looked up from germline, CDR1 is MDHEN and CDR2 is SYDVKM. The CDR3 has 16 residues. CDR3 nucleotide sequence: TGTGCCAGCAGTTCCACCTCCCAGGGAGCTGGAAACACCATATATTTT. Translation gives CASSSTSQGAGNTIYF.

V usage is TRBV28 and J usage is TRBJ1-5, with 12 bases matching TRBD1. With V trimmed by 6 bases and J by 4 bases, 7 bases remained unmatched. CDR1 MDHEN and CDR2 SYDVKM come from the germline V gene. The CDR3 has 16 amino acids. The CDR3 sequence: CASSTGDRGLNQPQHF. In DNA, the CDR3 is TGTGCCAGCAGCACAGGGGACAGGGGGCTAAATCAGCCCCAGCATTTT.

This chain joins TRBV18 and TRBJ1-4; TRBD1 aligns across 8 bases. V lost 3 bases to trimming and J lost 5 bases; unmatched junction nucleotides: 5. The CDR3 length is 15 residues. CDR1 KGHSH and CDR2 LQKENI come from the germline V gene. CDR3 sequence (DNA): TGTGCCAGCTCACCTGGGACAGGCCAGAATGAAAAACTGTTTTTT. Protein sequence: CASSPGTGQNEKLFF.

The chain links TRBV7-9 to TRBJ1-2; D is uncertain. This CDR3 contains 14 residues. V gave up 6 bases and J gave up 7 bases, with 18 bases separating them. CDR1 and CDR2 (germline): SEHNR, FQNEAQ (reference sequence). CDR3 bases: TGTGCCAGCAGTCCGAAGCAGAGTCTGATTGGCTACACCTTC. This translates into CASSPKQSLIGYTF. The variable domain in full, with the rest retrieved from reference TRBV7-9 and TRBJ1-2, is DTGVSQNPRHKITKRGQNVTFRCDPISEHNRLYWYRQTLGQGPEFLTYFQNEAQLEKSRLLSDRFSAERPKGSFSTLEIQRTEQGDSAMYLCASSPKQSLIGYTFGSGTRLTVV.

A single count supports this clone. The gene calls are TRBV9 and TRBJ2-5, with a possible D match to TRBD1 (6 bases). The CDR3 contains 15 residues. Germline CDR1 SGDLS, CDR2 YYNGEE. Trimming stripped 4 bases from V and 5 bases from J, with 18 bases between. CDR3 residues: CASSLNPGQGETQYF. The DNA of the CDR3 is TGTGCCAGCAGCTTGAACCCGGGACAAGGGGAGACCCAGTACTTC.

The J gene is TRBJ2-1, the V gene TRBV7-9, with 7 bases aligning to TRBD1. V shed 5 bases, J shed 5 bases, and the junction held 6 bases outside the gene matches. The CDR3 covers 14 residues. Germline V lookup: CDR1 SEHNR, CDR2 FQNEAQ (reference sequence). DNA for the CDR3: TGTGCCAGCAGCCCTACCACAGGGGACAATGAGCAGTTCTTC. Its protein product is CASSPTTGDNEQFF.

The rearrangement uses TRBV10-3 and TRBJ2-7, with D uncertain. Germline CDR1 reads ENHRY; CDR2 reads SYGVKD. The CDR3 spans 11 residues. Between the trimmed V and J ends, which lost 6 bases and 6 bases, there was a span of 9 bases. The CDR3 DNA is TGTGCCATCAGGGACGGCCCCGAGCAGTACTTC. Its translation is CAIRDGPEQYF.

This chain joins TRBV7-8 and TRBJ1-2; 9 bases line up with TRBD1. This CDR3 is built from 18 residues. V shed 5 bases, J shed 2 bases, and the junction held 15 bases outside the gene matches. The V gene's germline CDR1 is SGHVS and CDR2 FQNEAQ. Here the CDR3 reads CASSTRVPIQGANYGYTF. Here the CDR3 DNA reads TGTGCCAGCAGCACTAGAGTCCCTATACAGGGGGCCAACTATGGCTACACCTTC.

The V gene is TRBV7-3, the J gene TRBJ1-1; D unclear. V was cut by 5 bases and J by 1 base, with 8 bases left in between. The CDR3 is 13 residues long. Germline CDR1 reads SGHTA; CDR2 reads FQGTGA. CDR3 loop: CASSPQENTEAFF. The CDR3 nucleotides are TGTGCCAGCAGCCCGCAGGAGAACACTGAAGCTTTCTTT. Full variable domain (rest looked up from reference TRBV7-3 and TRBJ1-1): GAGVSQTPSNKVTEKGKYVELRCDPISGHTALYWYRQSLGQGPEFLIYFQGTGAADDSGLPNDRFFAVRPEGSVSTLKIQRTERGDSAVYLCASSPQENTEAFFGQGTRLTVV.

The V and J genes are TRBV13 and TRBJ2-3; D unclear. Trimming cost V 6 bases and J 3 bases, with 7 bases left between them. This CDR3 has 12 residues. CDR1 is PRHDT, CDR2 FYEKMQ, per germline (reference sequence). The CDR3 is CASSHDTDTQYF. The DNA for the CDR3 is TGTGCCAGCAGTCATGATACAGATACGCAGTATTTT.

The rearrangement uses TRBV27 and TRBJ2-7; D may correspond to TRBD1 or TRBD2 (5 bases each). Trimming removed 3 bases at V and 3 bases at J, with 12 bases between. This CDR3 is built from 14 residues. CDR1 MNHEY and CDR2 SMNVEV come from the germline V gene (reference sequence). The CDR3 DNA reads TGTGCCAGCAGTTTGAGGGACGGGCTCTACGAGCAGTACGTC. Protein sequence: CASSLRDGLYEQYV.